This T cell receptor delta chain derives from a study of gamma-delta chains in newborns, infants, children. About the research overall: Microbial exposure reportedly drives polyclonal innate γδ T cell expansion after birth.

TCRdb re-called the reads via CATT. Here the sample spans around 11,000 delta-chain clones, about 3.6% being singletons. The sample holds a few counts of this clone. The length of the CDR3 is 19 residues. The V gene's germline CDR1 is NSMFDY and CDR2 ISSIKDK. Trimming removed 5 bases from V and 4 bases from J; junction bases left unmatched: 25. The V gene is TRAV29/DV5, the J gene TRDJ1; 8 bases are a match to TRDD3. This TCR came from a child who was a newborn, infant or young child, either healthy, febrile or measles-vaccinated (not recorded which). The specimen was blood. The CDR3 spells CAALLRRPENTGGVDKLIF. The CDR3 DNA reads TGTGCAGCTCTCTTGAGGCGACCTGAGAATACTGGGGGCGTCGATAAACTCATCTTT.